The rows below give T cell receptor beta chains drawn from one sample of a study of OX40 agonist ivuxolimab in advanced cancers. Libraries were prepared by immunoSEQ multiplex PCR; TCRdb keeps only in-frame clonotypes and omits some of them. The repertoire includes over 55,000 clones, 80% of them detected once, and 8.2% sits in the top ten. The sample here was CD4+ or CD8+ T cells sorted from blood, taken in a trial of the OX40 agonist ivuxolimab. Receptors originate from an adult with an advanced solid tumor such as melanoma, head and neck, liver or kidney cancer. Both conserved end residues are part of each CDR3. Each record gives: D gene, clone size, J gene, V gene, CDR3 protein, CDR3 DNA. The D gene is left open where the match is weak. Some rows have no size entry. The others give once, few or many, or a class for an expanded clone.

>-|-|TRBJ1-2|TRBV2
CASTLTGGVGYTF
TGTGCCAGCACCCTAACGGGGGGCGTGGGCTACACCTTC
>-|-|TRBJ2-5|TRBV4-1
CASSQDLGSGQETQYF
TGCGCCAGCAGCCAAGATCTCGGGTCTGGCCAAGAGACCCAGTACTTC
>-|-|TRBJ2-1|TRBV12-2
CASRPKTSGSHNEQFF
TGTGCAAGTCGACCTAAGACTAGCGGGAGCCACAATGAGCAGTTCTTC
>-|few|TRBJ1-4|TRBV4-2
CASSQVEGGRVEKLFF
TGTGCCAGCAGCCAAGTGGAAGGAGGAAGGGTTGAAAAACTGTTTTTT
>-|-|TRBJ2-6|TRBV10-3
CAAGTTSGANVLTF
TGTGCCGCCGGGACGACTTCTGGGGCCAACGTCCTGACTTTC
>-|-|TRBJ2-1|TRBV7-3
CASSYLGGPRNEQFF
TGTGCCAGCAGCTATCTTGGGGGCCCTAGGAATGAGCAGTTCTTC
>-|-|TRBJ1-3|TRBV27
CASRGAGSGNTIYF
TGTGCCAGCAGGGGGGCGGGCTCTGGAAACACCATATATTTT
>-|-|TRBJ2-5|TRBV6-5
CASSYGGQLETQYF
TGTGCCAGCAGTTACGGCGGACAGTTGGAGACCCAGTACTTC
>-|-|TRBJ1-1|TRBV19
CASSGTGLPGNTEAFF
TGTGCCAGTAGTGGAACAGGGCTACCTGGGAACACTGAAGCTTTCTTT
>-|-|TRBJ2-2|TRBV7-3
CASSLLKGDGGELFF
TGTGCCAGCAGCTTACTTAAAGGGGACGGCGGGGAGCTGTTTTTT
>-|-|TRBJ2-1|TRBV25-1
CASSSGRWNEQFF
TGTGCCAGCAGTTCGGGCCGTTGGAATGAGCAGTTCTTC
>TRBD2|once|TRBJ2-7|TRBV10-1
CASSERGLAGGGSYEQYF
TGCGCCAGCAGTGAGAGGGGACTAGCGGGAGGGGGCTCCTACGAGCAGTACTTC